The rows below give T cell receptor beta chains drawn from one sample of a study of blood T cell repertoires in COVID-19. TCRdb's table, derived via immunoSEQ multiplex PCR, lists solely in-frame clones and lacks some. The table includes around 110,000 clones, roughly 90% detected once. Sequencing used peripheral blood. The receptor set was obtained from a man in his forties with active or convalescent COVID-19. Both conserved end residues are part of each CDR3. The D gene is left open where the match is weak. Not all rows give a size; the values are once, few, many and, for expanded clones, a class.

-,TRBV3-1/TRBV3-2,TRBJ2-1,-,CASSQDERRGPDEQFF,TGTGCCAGCAGCCAAGATGAGCGGCGGGGGCCCGATGAGCAGTTCTTC
-,TRBV28,TRBJ1-4,-,CASSPGGLNNEKLFF,TGTGCCAGCAGTCCGGGAGGGCTGAATAATGAAAAACTGTTTTTT
-,TRBV30,TRBJ2-7,-,CAWRVPRERSEQYF,TGTGCCTGGAGGGTGCCACGGGAGAGGTCCGAGCAGTACTTC
TRBD2,TRBV4-2,TRBJ2-2,-,CASSPTSGRDKTGELFF,TGTGCCAGCAGCCCGACTAGCGGGAGGGATAAAACCGGGGAGCTGTTTTTT
-,TRBV12-3/TRBV12-4,TRBJ1-5,-,CASTSGLFPQHF,TGTGCCAGCACCTCTGGACTGTTCCCCCAGCATTTT
-,TRBV30,TRBJ1-4,-,CAWSVLEKLFF,TGTGCCTGGAGTGTACTCGAAAAACTGTTTTTT
-,TRBV12-5,TRBJ1-4,-,CASGFGQGNEKLFF,TGTGCTAGTGGTTTTGGGCAGGGTAATGAAAAACTGTTTTTT
-,TRBV27,TRBJ1-5,-,CASSNVFEENSNQPQHF,TGTGCCAGCAGTAACGTGTTCGAGGAGAATAGCAATCAGCCCCAGCATTTT
TRBD1,TRBV19,TRBJ2-7,-,CASSREDRETNEQYF,TGTGCCAGTAGTAGGGAAGACAGGGAAACCAACGAGCAGTACTTC
-,TRBV28,TRBJ1-3,-,CASMLAGGNAGNTIYF,TGTGCCAGCATGCTCGCGGGGGGAAACGCTGGAAACACCATATATTTT
-,TRBV28,TRBJ1-2,-,CASGRGNYGYTF,TGTGCAAGCGGCAGGGGCAACTATGGCTACACCTTC
-,TRBV7-9,TRBJ1-6,-,CASSSTAYNSPLHF,TGTGCCAGCAGCTCGACAGCCTATAATTCACCCCTCCACTTT
-,TRBV7-9,TRBJ1-2,-,CASSLGLKRGGYTF,TGTGCCAGCAGCTTAGGTCTGAAAAGAGGAGGCTACACCTTC
TRBD1,TRBV5-4,TRBJ1-2,-,CASSTGTGPGGYTF,TGTGCCAGCAGCACCGGGACAGGGCCGGGTGGCTACACCTTC
-,TRBV28,TRBJ2-7,-,CASSLVDSYSYEQYF,TGTGCCAGCAGTCTCGTGGACTCTTACTCCTACGAGCAGTACTTC
-,TRBV4-1,TRBJ1-6,-,CASSQVLNSPLHF,TGCGCCAGCAGCCAAGTTCTGAATTCACCCCTCCACTTT
-,TRBV21-1,TRBJ1-4,-,CASSARQGIGKLFF,TGTGCCAGCAGCGCCCGACAGGGGATCGGAAAACTGTTTTTT
-,TRBV20-1,TRBJ2-2,-,CSAPLVGELFF,TGCAGTGCCCCACTAGTCGGGGAGCTGTTTTTT
TRBD1,TRBV18,TRBJ2-7,-,CASSPTKPGQTAYEQYF,TGTGCCAGCTCACCGACTAAGCCGGGACAGACAGCCTACGAGCAGTACTTC
TRBD1,TRBV3-1/TRBV3-2,TRBJ2-1,-,CASSQDRQGAVNEQFF,TGTGCCAGCAGCCAAGATCGACAGGGGGCGGTAAATGAGCAGTTCTTC
-,TRBV18,TRBJ2-7,once,CASSPSAGISSYEQYF,TGTGCCAGCTCACCATCCGCGGGTATTAGCTCCTACGAGCAGTACTTC
-,TRBV27,TRBJ1-1,few,CASSVGRITEAFF,TGTGCCAGCAGTGTGGGGAGAATCACTGAAGCTTTCTTT
-,TRBV18,TRBJ1-4,-,CASSPSAGWNEKLFF,TGTGCCAGCTCACCTTCGGCAGGGTGGAATGAAAAACTGTTTTTT
TRBD2,TRBV5-4,TRBJ2-3,once,CASSLDPAGGDTQYF,TGTGCCAGCAGCTTGGACCCAGCGGGGGGAGATACGCAGTATTTT
-,TRBV29-1,TRBJ2-4,-,CSVEGGADKNIQYF,TGCAGCGTTGAAGGTGGGGCAGACAAAAACATTCAGTACTTC
-,TRBV7-2,TRBJ1-4,-,CASSLGSSGNEKLFF,TGTGCCAGCAGCCTTGGTAGTTCAGGGAATGAAAAACTGTTTTTT
TRBD2,TRBV15,TRBJ2-4,few,CATSRDLAEKNIQYF,TGTGCCACCAGCAGAGATCTAGCGGAAAAAAACATTCAGTACTTC
TRBD2,TRBV7-6,TRBJ2-6,-,CASSLTSGRTPGANVLTF,TGTGCCAGCAGCCTAACTAGCGGGAGGACCCCCGGGGCCAACGTCCTGACTTTC
TRBD1,TRBV28,TRBJ1-2,-,CAVGTGDTFWHGYTF,TGTGCCGTAGGGACAGGGGACACTTTTTGGCATGGCTACACCTTC
TRBD2,TRBV7-2,TRBJ2-1,-,CASSPQTSGAYNEQFF,TGTGCCAGCAGCCCGCAAACTAGCGGGGCCTACAATGAGCAGTTCTTC
TRBD2,TRBV6-4,TRBJ2-3,-,CASSDLAGPAGTQYF,TGTGCCAGCAGTGACCTAGCGGGACCAGCGGGTACGCAGTATTTT
-,TRBV27,TRBJ1-2,-,CASSYITPQTTYGYTF,TGTGCCAGCAGTTATATCACCCCCCAGACGACTTATGGCTACACCTTC
-,TRBV6-5,TRBJ2-1,-,CASSYKGYNHNEQFF,TGTGCCAGCAGTTACAAGGGGTATAATCACAATGAGCAGTTCTTC
TRBD1,TRBV30,TRBJ1-2,-,CACPGQGAILHYGYTF,TGTGCCTGTCCGGGACAGGGGGCGATTCTGCACTATGGCTACACCTTC
-,TRBV15,TRBJ1-1,-,CATSTSKGIQSEAFF,TGTGCCACCAGCACGTCTAAGGGGATACAGTCTGAAGCTTTCTTT
TRBD1,TRBV6-5,TRBJ1-3,-,CASRPTGVPNTIYF,TGTGCCAGCAGACCGACAGGGGTGCCAAACACCATATATTTT
-,TRBV28,TRBJ2-1,-,CASSLPGAVYNEQFF,TGTGCCAGCAGTTTGCCAGGGGCTGTGTACAATGAGCAGTTCTTC
-,TRBV28,TRBJ1-2,-,CASTKGVYTGYTF,TGTGCCAGCACCAAGGGGGTATATACTGGCTACACCTTC
TRBD2,TRBV3-1/TRBV3-2,TRBJ2-7,-,CASSLGTRGPYEQYF,TGTGCCAGCAGCCTCGGGACTAGGGGTCCCTACGAGCAGTACTTC
TRBD2,TRBV9,TRBJ2-2,-,CASSSGTIPTPAGELFF,TGTGCCAGCAGCTCCGGGACTATACCCACCCCTGCCGGGGAGCTGTTTTTT
TRBD1,TRBV5-8,TRBJ1-2,once,CASSLGLGDRVFYGYTF,TGTGCCAGCAGCTTGGGACTTGGGGACAGAGTTTTCTATGGCTACACCTTC
TRBD1,TRBV4-3,TRBJ2-7,-,CASSANRGLYEQYF,TGCGCCAGCAGCGCTAACAGGGGGCTCTACGAGCAGTACTTC
TRBD1,TRBV5-1,TRBJ1-6,once,CASSLTGTENSPLHF,TGCGCCAGCAGCCTAACCGGGACAGAGAATTCACCCCTCCACTTT
-,TRBV3-1/TRBV3-2,TRBJ1-1,-,CASSQEASTDRTEAFF,TGTGCCAGCAGCCAAGAAGCCTCCACTGACAGGACTGAAGCTTTCTTT
-,TRBV14,TRBJ1-4,-,CASSQVYGQGKKLFF,TGTGCCAGCAGCCAAGTTTACGGGCAGGGAAAGAAACTGTTTTTT